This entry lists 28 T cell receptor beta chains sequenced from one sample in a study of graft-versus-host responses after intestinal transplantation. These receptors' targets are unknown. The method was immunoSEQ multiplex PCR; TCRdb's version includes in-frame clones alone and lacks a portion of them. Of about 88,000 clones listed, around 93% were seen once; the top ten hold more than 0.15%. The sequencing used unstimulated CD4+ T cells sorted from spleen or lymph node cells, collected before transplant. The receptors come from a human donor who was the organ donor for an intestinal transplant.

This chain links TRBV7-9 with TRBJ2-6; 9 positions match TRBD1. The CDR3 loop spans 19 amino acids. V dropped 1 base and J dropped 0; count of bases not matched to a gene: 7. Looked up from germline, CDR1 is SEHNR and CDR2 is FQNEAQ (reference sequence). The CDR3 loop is CASSLGTGAFYSGANVLTF. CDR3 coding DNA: TGTGCCAGCAGCTTAGGGACAGGGGCCTTCTACTCTGGGGCCAACGTCCTGACTTTC.

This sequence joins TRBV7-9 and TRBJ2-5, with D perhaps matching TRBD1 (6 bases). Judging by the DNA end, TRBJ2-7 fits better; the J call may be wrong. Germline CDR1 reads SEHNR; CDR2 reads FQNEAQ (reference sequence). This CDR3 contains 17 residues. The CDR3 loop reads CASSLGVGTPRNYEQYF. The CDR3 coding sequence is TGTGCCAGCAGCTTAGGGGTGGGGACACCCCGAAATTACGAGCAGTACTTC.

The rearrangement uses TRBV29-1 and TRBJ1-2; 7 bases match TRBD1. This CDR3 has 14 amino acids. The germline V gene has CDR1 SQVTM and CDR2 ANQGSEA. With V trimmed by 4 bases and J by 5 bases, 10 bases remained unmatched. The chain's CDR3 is CSVGRQGEGYGYTF. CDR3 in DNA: TGCAGCGTTGGGAGACAGGGAGAGGGTTATGGCTACACCTTC.

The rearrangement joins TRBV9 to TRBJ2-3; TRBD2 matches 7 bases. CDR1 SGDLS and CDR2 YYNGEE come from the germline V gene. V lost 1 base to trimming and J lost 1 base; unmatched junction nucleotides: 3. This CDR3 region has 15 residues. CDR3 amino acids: CASSVLSGGTDTQYF. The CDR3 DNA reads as TGTGCCAGCAGCGTACTAAGCGGGGGCACAGATACGCAGTATTTT.

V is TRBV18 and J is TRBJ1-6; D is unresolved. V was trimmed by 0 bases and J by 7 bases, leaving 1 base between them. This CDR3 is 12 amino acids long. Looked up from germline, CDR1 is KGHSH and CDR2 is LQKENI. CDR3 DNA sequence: TGTGCCAGCTCACCACCGAATTCACCCCTCCACTTT. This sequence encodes CASSPPNSPLHF.

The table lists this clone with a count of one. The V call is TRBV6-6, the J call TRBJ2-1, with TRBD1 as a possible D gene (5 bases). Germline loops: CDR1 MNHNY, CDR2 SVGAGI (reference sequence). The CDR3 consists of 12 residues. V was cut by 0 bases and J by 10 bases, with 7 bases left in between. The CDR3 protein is CASSYSTEEQFF. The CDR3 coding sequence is TGTGCCAGCAGTTACTCGACAGAGGAGCAGTTCTTC.

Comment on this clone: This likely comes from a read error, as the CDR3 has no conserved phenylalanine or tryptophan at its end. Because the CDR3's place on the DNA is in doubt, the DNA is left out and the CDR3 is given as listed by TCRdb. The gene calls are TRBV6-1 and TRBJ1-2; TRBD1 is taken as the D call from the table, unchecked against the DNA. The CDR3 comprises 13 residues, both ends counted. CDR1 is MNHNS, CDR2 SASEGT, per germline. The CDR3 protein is CASSLANIDTPLI.

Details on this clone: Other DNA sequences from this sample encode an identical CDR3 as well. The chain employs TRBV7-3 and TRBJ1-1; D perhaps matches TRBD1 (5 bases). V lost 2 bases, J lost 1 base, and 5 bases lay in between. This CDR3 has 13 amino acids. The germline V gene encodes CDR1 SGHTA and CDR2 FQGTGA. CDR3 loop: CASSLDRNTEAFF. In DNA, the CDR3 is TGTGCCAGCAGCTTAGACAGGAACACTGAAGCTTTCTTT.

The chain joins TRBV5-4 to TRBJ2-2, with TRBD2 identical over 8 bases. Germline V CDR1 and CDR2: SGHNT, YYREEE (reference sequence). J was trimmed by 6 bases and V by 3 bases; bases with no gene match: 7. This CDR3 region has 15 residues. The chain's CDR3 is CASSSGGVRAGELFF. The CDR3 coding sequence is TGTGCCAGCAGCTCCGGGGGGGTTCGGGCCGGGGAGCTGTTTTTT.

The chain's CDR3 is CASSYRDFSSYNEQFF. CDR3 coding DNA: TGTGCCAGCAGTTACCGGGACTTTAGCTCCTACAATGAGCAGTTCTTC. The J gene is TRBJ2-1, the V gene TRBV6-6; TRBD2 is a possible D gene (6 bases). The ends were cut back, 2 bases at V and 0 bases at J, with 11 bases in the middle. This CDR3 is 16 amino acids long. From germline, CDR1 is MNHNY and CDR2 SVGAGI (reference sequence).

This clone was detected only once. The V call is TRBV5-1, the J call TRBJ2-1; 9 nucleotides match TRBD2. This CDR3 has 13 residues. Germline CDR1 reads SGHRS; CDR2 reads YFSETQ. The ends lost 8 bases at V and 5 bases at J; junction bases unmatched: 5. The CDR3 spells CASSSGGNNEQFF. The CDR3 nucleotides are TGCGCCAGTAGTAGCGGGGGCAACAATGAGCAGTTCTTC.

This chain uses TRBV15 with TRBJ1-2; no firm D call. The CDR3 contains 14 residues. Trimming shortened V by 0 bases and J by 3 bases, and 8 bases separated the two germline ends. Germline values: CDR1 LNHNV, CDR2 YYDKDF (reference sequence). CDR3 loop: CATSRDVGDYGYTF. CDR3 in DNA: TGTGCCACCAGCAGAGATGTGGGAGACTATGGCTACACCTTC.

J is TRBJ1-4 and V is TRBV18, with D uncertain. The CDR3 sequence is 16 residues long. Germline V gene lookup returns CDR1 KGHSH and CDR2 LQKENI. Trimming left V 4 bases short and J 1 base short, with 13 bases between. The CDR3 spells CASSRGVFGTNEKLFF. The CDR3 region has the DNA TGTGCCAGCTCACGTGGGGTTTTCGGAACTAATGAAAAACTGTTTTTT.

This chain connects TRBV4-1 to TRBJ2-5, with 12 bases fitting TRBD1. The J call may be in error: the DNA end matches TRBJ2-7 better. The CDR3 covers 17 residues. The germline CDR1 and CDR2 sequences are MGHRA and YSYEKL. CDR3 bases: TGCGCCAGCAGCCAGCACCCCGGGACAGGGGGCGCGTACGAGCAGTACTTC. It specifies CASSQHPGTGGAYEQYF.

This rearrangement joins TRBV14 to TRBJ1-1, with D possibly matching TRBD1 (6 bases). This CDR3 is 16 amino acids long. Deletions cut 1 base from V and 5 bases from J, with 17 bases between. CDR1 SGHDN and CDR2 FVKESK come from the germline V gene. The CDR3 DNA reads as TGTGCCAGCAGCCAAGGAAGCGGGGCAGGGGAGACTGAAGCTTTCTTT. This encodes CASSQGSGAGETEAFF.

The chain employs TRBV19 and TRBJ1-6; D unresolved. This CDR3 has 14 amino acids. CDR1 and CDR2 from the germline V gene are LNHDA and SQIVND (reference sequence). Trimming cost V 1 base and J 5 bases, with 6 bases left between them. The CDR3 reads CASSIAGNNSPLHF. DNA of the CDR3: TGTGCCAGTAGTATAGCCGGGAATAATTCACCCCTCCACTTT.

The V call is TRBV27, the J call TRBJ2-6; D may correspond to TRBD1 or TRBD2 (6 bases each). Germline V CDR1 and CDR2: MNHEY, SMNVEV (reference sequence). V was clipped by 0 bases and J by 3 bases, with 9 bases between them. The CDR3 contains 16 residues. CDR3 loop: CASSLSGGLGANVLTF. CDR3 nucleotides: TGTGCCAGCAGTTTATCGGGGGGCCTTGGGGCCAACGTCCTGACTTTC.

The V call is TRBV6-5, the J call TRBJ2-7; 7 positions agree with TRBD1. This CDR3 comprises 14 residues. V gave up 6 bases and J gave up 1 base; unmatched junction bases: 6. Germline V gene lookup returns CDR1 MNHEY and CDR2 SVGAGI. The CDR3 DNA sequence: TGTGCCAGCAGAGGGGACAGTTCTTCCTACGAGCAGTACTTC. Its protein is CASRGDSSSYEQYF.

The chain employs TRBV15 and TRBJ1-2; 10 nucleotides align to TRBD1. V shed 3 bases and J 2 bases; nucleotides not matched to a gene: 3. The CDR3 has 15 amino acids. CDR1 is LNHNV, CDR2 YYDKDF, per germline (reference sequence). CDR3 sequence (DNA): TGTGCCACCAGCAGCTCGGGACAGGGGAACTATGGCTACACCTTC. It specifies CATSSSGQGNYGYTF.

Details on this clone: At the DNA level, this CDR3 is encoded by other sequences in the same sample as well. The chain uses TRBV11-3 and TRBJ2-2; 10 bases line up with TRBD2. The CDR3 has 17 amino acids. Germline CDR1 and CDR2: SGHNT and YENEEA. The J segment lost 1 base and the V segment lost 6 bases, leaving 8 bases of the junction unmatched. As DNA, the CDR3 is TGTGCCAGCAGTCGGACTAGCGGAGGGCAGAACACCGGGGAGCTGTTTTTT. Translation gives CASSRTSGGQNTGELFF. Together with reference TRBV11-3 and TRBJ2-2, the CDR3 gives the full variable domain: EAGVVQSPRYKIIEKKQPVAFWCNPISGHNTLYWYLQNLGQGPELLIRYENEEAVDDSQLPKDRFSAERLKGVDSTLKIQPAELGDSAVYLCASSRTSGGQNTGELFFGEGSRLTVL.

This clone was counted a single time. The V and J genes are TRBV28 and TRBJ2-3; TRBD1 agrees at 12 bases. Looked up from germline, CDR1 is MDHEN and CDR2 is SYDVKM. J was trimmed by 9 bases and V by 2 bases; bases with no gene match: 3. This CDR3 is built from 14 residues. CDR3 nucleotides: TGTGCCAGCAGTTTACGGGACAGGGGGCAAACGCAGTATTTT. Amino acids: CASSLRDRGQTQYF.

CDR3 protein: CASMGQGFGYTF. The CDR3 DNA sequence: TGTGCCAGCATGGGACAGGGGTTTGGCTACACCTTC. The chain is built from TRBV6-5 and TRBJ1-2, with 10 bases lining up with TRBD1. This CDR3 spans 12 amino acids. V lost 7 bases and J lost 7; bases outside the gene matches: 3. Per germline, CDR1 MNHEY and CDR2 SVGAGI.

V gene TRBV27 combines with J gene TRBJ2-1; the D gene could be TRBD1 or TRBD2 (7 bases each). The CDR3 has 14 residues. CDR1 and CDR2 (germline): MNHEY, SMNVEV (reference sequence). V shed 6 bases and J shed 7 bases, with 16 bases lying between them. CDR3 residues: CASRRETGMNEQFF. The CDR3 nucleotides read TGTGCCAGCAGGCGGGAGACAGGGATGAATGAGCAGTTCTTC.

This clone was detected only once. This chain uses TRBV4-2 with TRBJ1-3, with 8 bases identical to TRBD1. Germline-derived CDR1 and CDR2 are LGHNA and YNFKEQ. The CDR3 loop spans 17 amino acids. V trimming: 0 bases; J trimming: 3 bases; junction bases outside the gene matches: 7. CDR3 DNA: TGTGCCAGCAGCCAAGAAGCAGGGGGCGCGTATGGAAACACCATATATTTT. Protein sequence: CASSQEAGGAYGNTIYF.

CDR3 nucleotide sequence: TGTGCCAGTATGTACAGGGCTAGAACTGAAGCTTTCTTT. Encoded protein: CASMYRARTEAFF. This chain joins TRBV19 and TRBJ1-1, with a possible D match to TRBD1 (6 bases). Trimming cost V 7 bases and J 5 bases, with 14 bases left between them. Germline values: CDR1 LNHDA, CDR2 SQIVND (reference sequence). The CDR3 is made up of 13 amino acids.

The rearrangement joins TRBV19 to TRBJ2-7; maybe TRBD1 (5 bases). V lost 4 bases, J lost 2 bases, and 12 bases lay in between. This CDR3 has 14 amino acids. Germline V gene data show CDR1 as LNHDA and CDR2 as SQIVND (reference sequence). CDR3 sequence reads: CASSTQGYPYEQYF. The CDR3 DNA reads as TGTGCCAGTAGTACCCAGGGATATCCCTACGAGCAGTACTTC.

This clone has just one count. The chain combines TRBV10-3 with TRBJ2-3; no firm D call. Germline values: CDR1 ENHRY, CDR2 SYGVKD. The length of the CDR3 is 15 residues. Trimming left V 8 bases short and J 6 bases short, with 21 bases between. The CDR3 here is CAISDGSTLGDTQYF. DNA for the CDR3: TGTGCCATCTCGGACGGGTCAACTTTGGGCGATACGCAGTATTTT.

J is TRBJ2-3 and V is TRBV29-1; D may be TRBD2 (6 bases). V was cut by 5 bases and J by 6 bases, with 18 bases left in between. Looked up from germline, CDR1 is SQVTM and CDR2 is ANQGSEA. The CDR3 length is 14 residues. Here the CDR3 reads CSVLRGSSGDTQYF. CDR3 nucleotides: TGCAGCGTTTTGCGGGGCTCGTCAGGGGATACGCAGTATTTT.